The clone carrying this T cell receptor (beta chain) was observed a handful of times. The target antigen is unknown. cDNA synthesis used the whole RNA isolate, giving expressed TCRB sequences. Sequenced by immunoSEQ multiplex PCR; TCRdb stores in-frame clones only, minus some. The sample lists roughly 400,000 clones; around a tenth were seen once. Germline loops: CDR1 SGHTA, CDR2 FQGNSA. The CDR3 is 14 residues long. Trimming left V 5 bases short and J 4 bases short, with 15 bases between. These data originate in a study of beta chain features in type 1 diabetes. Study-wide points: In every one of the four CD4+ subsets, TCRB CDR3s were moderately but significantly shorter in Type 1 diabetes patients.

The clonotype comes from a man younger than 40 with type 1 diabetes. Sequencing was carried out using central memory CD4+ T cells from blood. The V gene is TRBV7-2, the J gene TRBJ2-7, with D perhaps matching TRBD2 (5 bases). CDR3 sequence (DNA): TGTGCCAGCAGCCGTGAGCGGAAAGGGTACGAGCAGTACTTC. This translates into CASSRERKGYEQYF.